This is a list of T cell receptor beta chains from one sample in a study of pediatric ulcerative colitis. Data came from immunoSEQ multiplex PCR; TCRdb stores just in-frame clones and leaves some out. The data show more than 40,000 clones, with about 78% seen just once and around 3.5% held by the top ten. Sequenced material: gut tissue. The receptors originated from a girl aged 5-17 years with moderate ulcerative colitis. Both conserved end residues are part of each CDR3. A D gene is named only where the DNA matches it firmly. For some rows the clone size is stated as once, few or many, or as a class when expanded; others skip it.

TRBJ1-1,.,.,TRBV15,TGTGCCACCAGCAGAGGGGGGACATCCGAAGCTTTCTTT,CATSRGGTSEAFF
TRBJ2-2,.,TRBD2,TRBV27,TGTGCCAGCGCTAGCGGGAGGGCCGTCGGGGAGCTGTTTTTT,CASASGRAVGELFF
TRBJ1-2,.,.,TRBV6-6,TGTGCCAGCAGTTTAGACCTTAACTATGGCTACACCTTC,CASSLDLNYGYTF
TRBJ2-7,.,TRBD2,TRBV5-5,TGTGCCAGCAGCTTCGCGGGGGGCTCAACCTACGAGCAGTACTTC,CASSFAGGSTYEQYF
TRBJ2-5,.,.,TRBV4-2,TGTGCCAGCAGCCAGGCTCAAGAGACCCAGTACTTC,CASSQAQETQYF
TRBJ2-7,.,TRBD1,TRBV19,TGTGCCAGTAGCCAGGGACAGGGGGTCGGCTACGAGCAGTACTTC,CASSQGQGVGYEQYF
TRBJ2-6,.,.,TRBV5-1,TGCGCCAGCAGCTTCTCCACAGGGCTCTCTGGGGCCAACGTCCTGACTTTC,CASSFSTGLSGANVLTF
TRBJ1-2,.,.,TRBV14,TGTGCCAGCAGCCAACGGTCCTATGGCTACACCTTC,CASSQRSYGYTF
TRBJ1-1,.,.,TRBV18,TGTGCCAGCTCAGCGGATATCGGGACGGACAGCACTGAAGCTTTCTTT,CASSADIGTDSTEAFF
TRBJ1-2,.,.,TRBV5-1,TGCGCCAGCAGCGCGGCTAACTATGGCTACACCTTC,CASSAANYGYTF
TRBJ1-2,.,TRBD1,TRBV29-1,TGCAGCGTTGAGGGGATGGACAGGGGCAGGTATGGCTACACCTTC,CSVEGMDRGRYGYTF
TRBJ1-1,.,TRBD1,TRBV18,TGTGCCAGCTCACCACGGGACAGGCAAGCTTTCTTT,CASSPRDRQAFF
TRBJ1-1,.,.,TRBV7-9,TGTGCCAGCTCCCGAGGCAGGGGGAACACTGAAGCTTTCTTT,CASSRGRGNTEAFF
TRBJ1-5,.,TRBD1,TRBV27,TGTGCCAGCAGTTACGTACAGGGGAAGCAGCCCCAGCATTTT,CASSYVQGKQPQHF
TRBJ2-5,.,.,TRBV5-1,TGCGCCAGCAGCTTGGTGGGCATAACCCAAGAGACCCAGTACTTC,CASSLVGITQETQYF
TRBJ2-7,.,TRBD2,TRBV7-2,TGTGCCAGCAGCTTAGGACTAGCGGGTCCCGTCGAGCAGTACTTC,CASSLGLAGPVEQYF
TRBJ1-2,.,.,TRBV29-1,TGCAGCGTTGAAGTATTAAGGGAAGGAGGCTACACCTTC,CSVEVLREGGYTF
TRBJ2-5,.,TRBD1,TRBV7-2,TGTGCCAGCAGCTTAGCGCCCCCAGGGGGTTTAGAGACCCAGTACTTC,CASSLAPPGGLETQYF
TRBJ1-2,few,.,TRBV6-5,TGTGCCAGCAGTTACTCAATCGGGGAAAACGGCTACACCTTC,CASSYSIGENGYTF
TRBJ2-5,.,TRBD2,TRBV5-1,TGCGCCAGCAGCGCCGGGACTAGCGGAGAGACCCAGTACTTC,CASSAGTSGETQYF
TRBJ2-7,.,.,TRBV7-6,TGTGCCAGCAGCTTAGAGATCGGGACGGGGTACGAGCAGTACTTC,CASSLEIGTGYEQYF
TRBJ1-2,.,.,TRBV7-2,TGTGCCAGCAGCCCTAGTACCAACGGGGGCCGAACCGGCTACACCTTC,CASSPSTNGGRTGYTF
TRBJ2-7,.,.,TRBV4-2,TGTGCCAGCAGCCAAGTGGTCGCCGCTGCCTCCTACGAGCAGTACTTC,CASSQVVAAASYEQYF
TRBJ1-5,.,TRBD1,TRBV19,TGTGCCAGTACCCGGACAGGGGGTGGCTTCAATCAGCCCCAGCATTTT,CASTRTGGGFNQPQHF
TRBJ2-1,.,.,TRBV30,TGTGCCTGGAGTGTTGGGGCAGGCTACAATGAGCAGTTCTTC,CAWSVGAGYNEQFF
TRBJ1-2,.,TRBD1,TRBV28,TGTGCCAGCAGCAGCAGAACAGGGGGCCGGGTCTATGGCTACACCTTC,CASSSRTGGRVYGYTF
TRBJ2-7,.,.,TRBV10-1,TGCGCCAGCAGTGAGTTCTGCTCCTACGAGCAGTACTTC,CASSEFCSYEQYF
TRBJ2-7,.,.,TRBV27,TGTGCCAGCAGTATGGTCCAGTCGGGCTACGAGCAGTACTTC,CASSMVQSGYEQYF
TRBJ1-1,.,.,TRBV2,TGTGCCAGCAGTGGCGGTCGGACAGAAGCTTTCTTT,CASSGGRTEAFF
TRBJ2-2,.,.,TRBV6-5,TGTGCCAGCAAAAGACTGGGCACCGGGGAGCTGTTTTTT,CASKRLGTGELFF
TRBJ1-2,.,.,TRBV14,TGTGCCAGCAGCCAGGGGCGGGGGCTCGGCTATGGCTACACCTTC,CASSQGRGLGYGYTF
TRBJ1-5,.,TRBD1,TRBV7-6,TGTGCCAGCAGCCTACAGGGGACTCAGCCCCAGCATTTT,CASSLQGTQPQHF
TRBJ2-2,.,.,TRBV15,TGTGCCACCAGCAGAGATAATGAGCTGTTTTTT,CATSRDNELFF
TRBJ1-2,.,.,TRBV30,TGTGCCTGGAGAGGCGAGCTCGTCTATGGCTACACCTTC,CAWRGELVYGYTF
TRBJ1-5,.,.,TRBV4-1,TGCGCCAGCAGCCAAGTCCCCGAGGGGGTCTATAGCAATCAGCCCCAGCATTTT,CASSQVPEGVYSNQPQHF
TRBJ1-3,.,TRBD1,TRBV7-2,TGTGCCAGCAGCTTACAGGGGGGAATGAATATTGGAAACACCATATATTTT,CASSLQGGMNIGNTIYF
TRBJ1-2,few,.,TRBV7-8,TGTGCCAGCAGCTGGAGGACAGATAACTATGGCTACACCTTC,CASSWRTDNYGYTF
TRBJ2-4,.,TRBD1,TRBV11-2,TGTGCCAGCAGCTTGGAGGGACAGGGTCCGAACATTCAGTACTTC,CASSLEGQGPNIQYF
TRBJ2-1,.,.,TRBV19,TGTGCCAGTAGGACAACGCAGGGGAATGAGCAGTTCTTC,CASRTTQGNEQFF
TRBJ1-1,.,.,TRBV4-1,TGCGCCAGCAGCCAAGATCGGCAGACTGAAGCTTTCTTT,CASSQDRQTEAFF
TRBJ2-3,.,.,TRBV21-1,TGTGCCAGCAACCAGACCGGGACAGGGAAGCGTGATACGCAGTATTTT,CASNQTGTGKRDTQYF
TRBJ2-7,.,.,TRBV4-2,TGTGCCAGCAGCCTAATGGGCCAGGGAACCTACGAGCAGTACTTC,CASSLMGQGTYEQYF